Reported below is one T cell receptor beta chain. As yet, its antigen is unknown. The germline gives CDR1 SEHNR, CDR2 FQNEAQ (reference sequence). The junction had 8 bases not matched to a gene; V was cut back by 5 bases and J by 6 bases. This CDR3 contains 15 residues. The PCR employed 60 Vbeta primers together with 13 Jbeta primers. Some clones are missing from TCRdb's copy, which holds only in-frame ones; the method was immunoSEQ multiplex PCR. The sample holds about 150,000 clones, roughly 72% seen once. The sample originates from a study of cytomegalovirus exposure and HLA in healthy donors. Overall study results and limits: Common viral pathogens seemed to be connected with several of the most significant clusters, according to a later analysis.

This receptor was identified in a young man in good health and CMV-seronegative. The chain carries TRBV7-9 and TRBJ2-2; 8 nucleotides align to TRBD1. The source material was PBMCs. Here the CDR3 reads CASSRGQGGAGELFF. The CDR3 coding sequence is TGTGCCAGCAGCCGTGGACAGGGAGGCGCCGGGGAGCTGTTTTTT. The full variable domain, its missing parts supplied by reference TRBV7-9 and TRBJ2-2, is DTGVSQNPRHKITKRGQNVTFRCDPISEHNRLYWYRQTLGQGPEFLTYFQNEAQLEKSRLLSDRFSAERPKGSFSTLEIQRTEQGDSAMYLCASSRGQGGAGELFFGEGSRLTVL.